This entry lists 4 T cell receptor beta chains sequenced from one sample in a study of blood T cell repertoires in COVID-19. Some clones are missing from TCRdb's copy, which holds only in-frame ones; the method was immunoSEQ multiplex PCR. This table holds about 170,000 clones, roughly nine tenths found once. Sequenced sample: peripheral blood. The receptors were gathered from a man between 65 and 85 years old with acute or convalescent COVID-19.

The chain joins TRBV10-3 to TRBJ2-5; a possible D gene is TRBD2 (6 bases). The CDR3 length is 16 residues. Trimming shortened V by 2 bases and J by 2 bases, and 15 bases separated the two germline ends. CDR1 ENHRY and CDR2 SYGVKD come from the germline V gene. This CDR3 is CAISETLGGGQETQYF. As DNA, the CDR3 is TGTGCCATCAGTGAGACACTAGGAGGAGGGCAAGAGACCCAGTACTTC.

The chain couples TRBV10-2 to TRBJ1-6; no reliable D call. From germline, CDR1 is WSHSY and CDR2 SAAADI. The CDR3 has 12 amino acids. V was shortened by 4 bases and J by 9 bases, with 7 bases between the two germline ends. The CDR3 region is CASSVSSSPLHF. For the CDR3, the DNA is TGCGCCAGCAGTGTGTCCAGTTCACCCCTCCACTTT.

This clone was detected once. The chain links TRBV5-6 to TRBJ2-5; the D gene is possibly TRBD2 (6 bases). Germline CDR1 reads SGHDT; CDR2 reads YYEEEE. Trimming took off 2 bases at V and 8 bases at J, with 16 bases between the two ends. The CDR3 consists of 14 residues. The CDR3 region has the DNA TGTGCCAGCAGCTTCGGGAGACTTTTAGCCACCCAGTACTTC. Encoded protein: CASSFGRLLATQYF.

V is TRBV18 and J is TRBJ2-5; possibly TRBD1 for D (6 bases). V was shortened by 6 bases and J by 0 bases, with 8 bases between the two germline ends. This CDR3 spans 13 amino acids. The V gene's germline CDR1 is KGHSH and CDR2 LQKENI. CDR3 DNA sequence: TGTGCCAGCTCTCAGGGGTACCAAGAGACCCAGTACTTC. Its protein is CASSQGYQETQYF.